This is a list of T cell receptor beta chains from one sample in a study of shared clonotypes between healthy human individuals. Sequencing was performed with immunoSEQ multiplex PCR; in TCRdb, only in-frame clones are kept and a portion is missing. The sample includes roughly 2.2 million clones, roughly 90% seen only once; the top ten take approximately 0.41%. Source material: naive CD4+ T cells from PBMCs. The receptors here all came from a man younger than 35 in good health. Some clones in this sample may be carry-over from other donors' samples. CDR3s include the opening cysteine and the closing phenylalanine or tryptophan. The order of the fields is V gene, D gene, J gene, clone size, CDR3 protein, CDR3 DNA. The D gene is left open where the match is weak. Clone size, where shown, is once, few, many, or a class for clones that have expanded.

TRBV19	.	TRBJ2-3	.	CATSPGRIFTDTQYF	TGTGCCACCTCGCCGGGACGGATATTCACAGATACGCAGTATTTT
TRBV19	TRBD1	TRBJ2-7	.	CASRRGTGGYEQYF	TGTGCCAGTAGAAGAGGGACAGGGGGCTACGAGCAGTACTTC
TRBV5-1	TRBD2	TRBJ2-1	.	CASIGLAGNNNEQFF	TGCGCCAGCATTGGACTAGCGGGAAATAACAATGAGCAGTTCTTC
TRBV7-3	TRBD1	TRBJ2-5	once	CASSLKGTAQETQYF	TGTGCCAGCAGCTTAAAAGGGACAGCTCAAGAGACCCAGTACTTC
TRBV9	.	TRBJ2-7	.	CASSYGQSFFGEQYF	TGTGCCAGCAGCTACGGACAGTCCTTTTTCGGCGAGCAGTACTTC
TRBV28	.	TRBJ1-1	.	CASHQLLGTEAFF	TGTGCCAGCCATCAGCTTCTCGGAACTGAAGCTTTCTTT
TRBV7-3	TRBD1	TRBJ2-1	.	CASSPRGGLNEQFF	TGTGCCAGCAGCCCTCGAGGGGGCCTGAATGAGCAGTTCTTC
TRBV18	TRBD1	TRBJ1-1	.	CASSLKTGGFTEAFF	TGTGCCAGCTCACTTAAGACAGGGGGCTTTACTGAAGCTTTCTTT
TRBV5-1	.	TRBJ1-2	.	CASSPRPLEPYGYTF	TGCGCCAGCAGCCCTCGACCTTTGGAGCCCTATGGCTACACCTTC
TRBV2	.	TRBJ2-2	.	CASSGTYGELFF	TGTGCCAGCAGTGGGACCTACGGGGAGCTGTTTTTT
TRBV5-4	.	TRBJ1-1	.	CASSLGHQYTEAFF	TGTGCCAGCAGCTTGGGGCACCAGTACACTGAAGCTTTCTTT
TRBV4-1	TRBD1	TRBJ1-4	.	CASSRRTGTNEKLFF	TGCGCCAGCAGCCGAAGGACAGGGACTAATGAAAAACTGTTTTTT
TRBV11-2	.	TRBJ2-1	.	CASSLDLGQGLMDEQFF	TGTGCCAGCAGCTTAGATCTTGGTCAGGGTTTAATGGATGAGCAGTTCTTC
TRBV6-1	TRBD1	TRBJ1-5	.	CASSEATGGWQPQHF	TGTGCCAGCAGTGAAGCGACAGGGGGCTGGCAGCCCCAGCATTTT
TRBV4-1	.	TRBJ1-5	.	CASSQDINAAGQPQHF	TGCGCCAGCAGCCAAGATATAAACGCGGCCGGACAGCCCCAGCATTTT
TRBV7-9	TRBD2	TRBJ2-4	once	CASSFNSGGYIQYF	TGTGCCAGCAGCTTTAACTCGGGAGGGTACATTCAGTACTTC
TRBV10-3	TRBD2	TRBJ2-1	.	CAISESGGSPHEQFF	TGTGCCATCAGTGAGTCAGGCGGGAGCCCCCATGAGCAGTTCTTC
TRBV10-3	TRBD1	TRBJ1-3	.	CAISDLGQGPSGNTIYF	TGTGCCATCAGCGACTTAGGACAGGGGCCCTCTGGAAACACCATATATTTT
TRBV5-1	TRBD2	TRBJ2-1	.	CASSLVASGRGEQFF	TGCGCCAGCAGCTTGGTGGCTAGCGGGAGGGGTGAGCAGTTCTTC
TRBV28	.	TRBJ2-7	.	CASGSGSYEQYF	TGTGCCAGCGGGTCAGGGTCCTACGAGCAGTACTTC
TRBV19	.	TRBJ1-2	once	CASSIDHGGNYGYTF	TGTGCCAGTAGTATAGATCACGGCGGGAACTATGGCTACACCTTC
TRBV21-1	.	TRBJ2-7	.	CASSKATRDILSDEQYF	TGTGCCAGCAGCAAAGCGACCCGGGACATCCTTTCTGACGAGCAGTACTTC
TRBV4-3	TRBD1	TRBJ2-2	.	CASSHLQGAGELFF	TGCGCCAGCAGCCACCTTCAGGGGGCCGGGGAGCTGTTTTTT
TRBV11-2	.	TRBJ2-1	once	CASSLDGLGQFF	TGTGCCAGCAGCTTAGATGGTCTAGGGCAGTTCTTC
TRBV29-1	.	TRBJ2-7	.	CSVNLAGFTSSYEQYF	TGCAGCGTAAACTTAGCAGGTTTTACCTCCTCCTACGAGCAGTACTTC
TRBV7-9	TRBD1	TRBJ1-4	few	CASSHRTGNEKLFF	TGTGCCAGCAGCCACAGGACAGGGAATGAAAAACTGTTTTTT
TRBV2	TRBD2	TRBJ2-1	.	CASRPTSGSPYNEQFF	TGTGCCAGCAGGCCGACTAGCGGGAGTCCCTACAATGAGCAGTTCTTC
TRBV19	.	TRBJ1-5	.	CASSPWNQPQHF	TGTGCCAGTAGTCCCTGGAATCAGCCCCAGCATTTT
TRBV2	.	TRBJ2-5	few	CASSVGNQETQYF	TGTGCCAGCAGTGTGGGTAATCAAGAGACCCAGTACTTC
TRBV27	.	TRBJ2-7	.	CASSKRVKGREQYF	TGTGCCAGCAGCAAGAGGGTGAAGGGCCGGGAGCAGTACTTC
TRBV4-1	.	TRBJ1-4	.	CASSHPTGRNEKLFF	TGCGCCAGCAGCCACCCGACAGGACGCAATGAAAAACTGTTTTTT
TRBV4-1	TRBD1	TRBJ2-1	.	CASSPQGAGEQFF	TGCGCCAGCAGCCCACAGGGGGCTGGGGAGCAGTTCTTC
TRBV19	.	TRBJ2-2	.	CASRGEKDTGELFF	TGTGCCAGTAGGGGGGAAAAGGACACCGGGGAGCTGTTTTTT
TRBV5-4	.	TRBJ2-3	once	CASSLFADTQYF	TGTGCCAGCAGCCTCTTCGCAGATACGCAGTATTTT
TRBV5-4	.	TRBJ2-3	once	CASSRSTDTQYF	TGTGCCAGCAGCCGAAGCACAGATACGCAGTATTTT
TRBV28	TRBD1	TRBJ2-3	.	CASSLSRGLGTDTQYF	TGTGCCAGCAGTTTATCCAGGGGGCTCGGCACAGATACGCAGTATTTT
TRBV7-9	.	TRBJ1-3	.	CASSLGGKQSGNTIYF	TGTGCCAGCAGCTTAGGGGGGAAACAGTCTGGAAACACCATATATTTT
TRBV5-1	TRBD1	TRBJ2-2	.	CASSSGTVNTGELFF	TGCGCCAGCAGCTCGGGGACAGTGAACACCGGGGAGCTGTTTTTT
TRBV11-2	TRBD1	TRBJ2-4	.	CASRKPGQTPLTKNIQYF	TGTGCCAGCAGGAAACCGGGACAGACCCCTTTGACCAAAAACATTCAGTACTTC
TRBV28	.	TRBJ1-1	.	CASRGVYTEAFF	TGTGCCAGTAGGGGGGTTTACACTGAAGCTTTCTTT
TRBV27	.	TRBJ1-1	once	CASSRGGLTLNTEAFF	TGTGCCAGCAGCCGGGGTGGACTTACCTTGAACACTGAAGCTTTCTTT